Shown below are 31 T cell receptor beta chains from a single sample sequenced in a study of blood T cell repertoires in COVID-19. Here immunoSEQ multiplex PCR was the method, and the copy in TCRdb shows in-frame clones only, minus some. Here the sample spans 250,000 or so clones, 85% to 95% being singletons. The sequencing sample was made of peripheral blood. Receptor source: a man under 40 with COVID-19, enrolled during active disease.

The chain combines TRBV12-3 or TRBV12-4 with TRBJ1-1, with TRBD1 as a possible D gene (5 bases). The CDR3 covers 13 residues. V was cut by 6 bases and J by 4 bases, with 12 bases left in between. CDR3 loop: CASRSDTFTEAFF. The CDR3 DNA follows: TGTGCCAGCAGGTCGGACACTTTCACTGAAGCTTTCTTT.

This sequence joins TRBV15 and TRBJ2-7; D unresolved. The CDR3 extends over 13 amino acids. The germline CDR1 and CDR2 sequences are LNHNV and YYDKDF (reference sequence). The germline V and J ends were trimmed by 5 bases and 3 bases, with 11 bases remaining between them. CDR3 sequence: CATSYGEIYEQYF. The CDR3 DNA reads TGTGCCACCAGCTACGGTGAAATCTACGAGCAGTACTTC.

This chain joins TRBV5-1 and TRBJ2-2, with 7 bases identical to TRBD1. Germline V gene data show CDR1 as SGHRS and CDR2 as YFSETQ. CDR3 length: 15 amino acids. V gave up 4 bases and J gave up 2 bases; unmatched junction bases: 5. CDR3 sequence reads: CASSDRTGNTGELFF. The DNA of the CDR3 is TGCGCCAGCAGCGACCGGACAGGAAACACCGGGGAGCTGTTTTTT.

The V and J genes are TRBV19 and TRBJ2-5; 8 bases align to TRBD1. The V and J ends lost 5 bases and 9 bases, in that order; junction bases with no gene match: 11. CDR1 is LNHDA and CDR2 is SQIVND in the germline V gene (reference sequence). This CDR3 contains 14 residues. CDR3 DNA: TGTGCCAGTAGTTTCTGGGACAGGAGGTCGGCCCAGTACTTC. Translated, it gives CASSFWDRRSAQYF.

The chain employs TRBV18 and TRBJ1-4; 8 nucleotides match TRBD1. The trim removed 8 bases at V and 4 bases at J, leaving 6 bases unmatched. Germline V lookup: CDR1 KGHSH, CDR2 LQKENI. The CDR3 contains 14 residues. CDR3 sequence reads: CASTRQGFNEKLFF. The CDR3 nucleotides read TGTGCCAGCACTCGACAGGGGTTTAATGAAAAACTGTTTTTT.

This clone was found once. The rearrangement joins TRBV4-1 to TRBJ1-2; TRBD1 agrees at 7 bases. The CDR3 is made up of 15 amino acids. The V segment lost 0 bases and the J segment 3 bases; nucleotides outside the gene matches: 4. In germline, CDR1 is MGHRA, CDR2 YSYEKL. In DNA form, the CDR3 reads TGCGCCAGCAGCCAAGATGAAGGGGGCGACTATGGCTACACCTTC. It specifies CASSQDEGGDYGYTF.

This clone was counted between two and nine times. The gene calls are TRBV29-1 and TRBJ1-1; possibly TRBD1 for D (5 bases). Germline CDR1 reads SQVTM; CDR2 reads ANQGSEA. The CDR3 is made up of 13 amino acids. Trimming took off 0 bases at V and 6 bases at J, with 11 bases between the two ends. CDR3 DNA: TGCAGCGTTGAAGATAAGGGGATATCTGAAGCTTTCTTT. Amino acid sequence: CSVEDKGISEAFF.

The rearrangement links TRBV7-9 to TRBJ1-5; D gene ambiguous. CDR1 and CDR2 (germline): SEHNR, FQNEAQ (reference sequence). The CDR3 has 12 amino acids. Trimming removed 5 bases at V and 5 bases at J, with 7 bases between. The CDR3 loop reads CASSIVDQPQHF. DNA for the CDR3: TGTGCCAGCAGCATAGTCGATCAGCCCCAGCATTTT. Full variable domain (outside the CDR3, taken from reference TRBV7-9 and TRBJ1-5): DTGVSQNPRHKITKRGQNVTFRCDPISEHNRLYWYRQTLGQGPEFLTYFQNEAQLEKSRLLSDRFSAERPKGSFSTLEIQRTEQGDSAMYLCASSIVDQPQHFGDGTRLSIL.

CDR3 region: CASSQDQAAGTDYTF. Here the CDR3 DNA reads TGCGCCAGCAGCCAAGATCAGGCTGCAGGGACAGACTACACCTTC. J is TRBJ1-2 and V is TRBV4-1; 7 bases line up with TRBD1. V trimming: 0 bases; J trimming: 10 bases; junction bases outside the gene matches: 11. Germline V gives CDR1 MGHRA, CDR2 YSYEKL. The CDR3 covers 15 residues.

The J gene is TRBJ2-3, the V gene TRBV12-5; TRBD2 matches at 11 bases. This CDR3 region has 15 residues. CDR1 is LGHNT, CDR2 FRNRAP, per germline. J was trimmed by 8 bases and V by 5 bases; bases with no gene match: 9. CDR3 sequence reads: CASGIPSGGFATQYF. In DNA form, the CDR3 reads TGTGCTAGTGGTATACCTAGCGGGGGGTTCGCTACGCAGTATTTT.

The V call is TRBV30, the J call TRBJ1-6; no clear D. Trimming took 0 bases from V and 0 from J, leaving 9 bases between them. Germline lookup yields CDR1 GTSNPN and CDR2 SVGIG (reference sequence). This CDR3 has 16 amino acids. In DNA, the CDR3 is TGTGCCTGGAGTGTACCGGGAAGCTCCTATAATTCACCCCTCCACTTT. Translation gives CAWSVPGSSYNSPLHF.

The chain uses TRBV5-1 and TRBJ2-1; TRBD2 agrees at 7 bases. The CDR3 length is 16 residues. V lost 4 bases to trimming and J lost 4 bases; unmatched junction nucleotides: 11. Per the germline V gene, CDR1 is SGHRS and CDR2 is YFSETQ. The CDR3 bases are TGCGCCAGCAGCCCCAGCGGGGACGGGCGATACAATGAGCAGTTCTTC. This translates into CASSPSGDGRYNEQFF.

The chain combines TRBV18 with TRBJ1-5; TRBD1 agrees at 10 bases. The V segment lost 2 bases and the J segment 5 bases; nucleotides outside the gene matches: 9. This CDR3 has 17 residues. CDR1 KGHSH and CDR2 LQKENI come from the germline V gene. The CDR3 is CASSPTRGQGSDQPQHF. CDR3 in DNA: TGTGCCAGCTCACCAACGAGGGGACAGGGGTCGGATCAGCCCCAGCATTTT.

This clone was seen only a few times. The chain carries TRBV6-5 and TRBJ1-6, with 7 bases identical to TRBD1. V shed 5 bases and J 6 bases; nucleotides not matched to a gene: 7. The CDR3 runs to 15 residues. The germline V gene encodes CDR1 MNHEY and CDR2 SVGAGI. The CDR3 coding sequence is TGTGCCAGCAGTAAGACAGGGTCCGGTAATTCACCCCTCCACTTT. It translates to CASSKTGSGNSPLHF.

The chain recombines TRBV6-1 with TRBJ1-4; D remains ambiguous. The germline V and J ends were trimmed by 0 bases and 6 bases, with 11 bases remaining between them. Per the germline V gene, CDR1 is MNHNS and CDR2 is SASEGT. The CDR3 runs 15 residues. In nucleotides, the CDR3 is TGTGCCAGCAGTGAAGCGCCCGGGTGGGATGAAAAACTGTTTTTT. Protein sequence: CASSEAPGWDEKLFF.

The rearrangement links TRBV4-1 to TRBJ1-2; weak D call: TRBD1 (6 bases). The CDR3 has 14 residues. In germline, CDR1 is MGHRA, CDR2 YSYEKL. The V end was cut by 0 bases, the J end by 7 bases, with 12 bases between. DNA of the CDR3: TGCGCCAGCAGCCAAGATCAGGGGCTTCCTGGCTACACCTTC. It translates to CASSQDQGLPGYTF.

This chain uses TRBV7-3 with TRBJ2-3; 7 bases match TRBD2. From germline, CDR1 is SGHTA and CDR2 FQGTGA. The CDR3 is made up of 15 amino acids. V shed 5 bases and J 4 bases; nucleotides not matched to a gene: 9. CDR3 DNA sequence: TGTGCCAGCAGCCCAAAGACTAGCTCGGCAGATACGCAGTATTTT. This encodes CASSPKTSSADTQYF. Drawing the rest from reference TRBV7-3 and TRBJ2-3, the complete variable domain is GAGVSQTPSNKVTEKGKYVELRCDPISGHTALYWYRQSLGQGPEFLIYFQGTGAADDSGLPNDRFFAVRPEGSVSTLKIQRTERGDSAVYLCASSPKTSSADTQYFGPGTRLTVL.

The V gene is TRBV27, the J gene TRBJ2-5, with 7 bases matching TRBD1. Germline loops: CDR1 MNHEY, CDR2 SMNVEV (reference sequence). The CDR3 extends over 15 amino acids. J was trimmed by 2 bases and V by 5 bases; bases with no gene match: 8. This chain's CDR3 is CASSELTGRQETQYF. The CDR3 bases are TGTGCCAGCAGTGAACTGACAGGGCGGCAAGAGACCCAGTACTTC.

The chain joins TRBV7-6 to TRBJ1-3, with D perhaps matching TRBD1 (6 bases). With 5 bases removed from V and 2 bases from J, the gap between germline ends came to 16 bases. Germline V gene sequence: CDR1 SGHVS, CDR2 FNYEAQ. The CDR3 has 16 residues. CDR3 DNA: TGTGCCAGCAGCGCCGCTTCACAGGGTACTGGAAACACCATATATTTT. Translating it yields CASSAASQGTGNTIYF.

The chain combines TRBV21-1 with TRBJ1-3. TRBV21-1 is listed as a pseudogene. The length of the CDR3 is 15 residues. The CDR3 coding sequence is TGTGCCAGCAGCAATACGACGGGTCCGGGAAACACCATATATTTT. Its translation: CASSNTTGPGNTIYF.

The CDR3 is CASSPGQGLGEQFF. CDR3 nucleotide sequence: TGTGCCAGTAGTCCGGGACAGGGGTTGGGTGAGCAGTTCTTC. The genes are TRBV19 and TRBJ2-1, with 10 bases lining up with TRBD1. Germline V CDR1 and CDR2: LNHDA, SQIVND (reference sequence). The length of the CDR3 is 14 residues. V gave up 5 bases and J gave up 9 bases; unmatched junction bases: 7.

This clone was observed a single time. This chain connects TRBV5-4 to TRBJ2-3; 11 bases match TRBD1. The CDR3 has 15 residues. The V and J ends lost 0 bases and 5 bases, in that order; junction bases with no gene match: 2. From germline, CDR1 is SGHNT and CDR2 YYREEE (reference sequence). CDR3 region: CASSLVGTGGDTQYF. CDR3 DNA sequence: TGTGCCAGCAGCTTGGTCGGGACAGGGGGAGATACGCAGTATTTT.

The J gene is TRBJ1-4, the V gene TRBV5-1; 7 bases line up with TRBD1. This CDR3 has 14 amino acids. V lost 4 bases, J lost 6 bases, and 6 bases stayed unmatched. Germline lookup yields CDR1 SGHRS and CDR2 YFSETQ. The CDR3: CASSETGIHEKLFF. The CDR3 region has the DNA TGCGCCAGCAGCGAGACAGGGATCCATGAAAAACTGTTTTTT.

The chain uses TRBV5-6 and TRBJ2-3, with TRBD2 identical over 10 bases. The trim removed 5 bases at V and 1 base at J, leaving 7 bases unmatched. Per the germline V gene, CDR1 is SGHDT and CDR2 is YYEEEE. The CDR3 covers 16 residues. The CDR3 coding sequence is TGTGCCAGCAGGTCCGATCTAGCGGGAGGCACAGATACGCAGTATTTT. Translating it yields CASRSDLAGGTDTQYF.

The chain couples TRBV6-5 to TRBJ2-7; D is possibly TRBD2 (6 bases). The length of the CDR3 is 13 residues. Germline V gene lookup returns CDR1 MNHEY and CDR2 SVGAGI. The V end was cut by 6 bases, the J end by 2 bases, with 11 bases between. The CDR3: CASRREDTYEQYF. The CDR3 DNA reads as TGTGCCAGCAGGCGGGAAGATACCTACGAGCAGTACTTC.

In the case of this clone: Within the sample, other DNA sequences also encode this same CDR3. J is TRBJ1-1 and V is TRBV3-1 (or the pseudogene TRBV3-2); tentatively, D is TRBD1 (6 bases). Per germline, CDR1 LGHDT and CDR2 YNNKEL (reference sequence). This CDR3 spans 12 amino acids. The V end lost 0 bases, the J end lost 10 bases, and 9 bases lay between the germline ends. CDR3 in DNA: TGTGCCAGCAGCCAAGATAGGGGGGGAGCTTTCTTT. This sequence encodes CASSQDRGGAFF.

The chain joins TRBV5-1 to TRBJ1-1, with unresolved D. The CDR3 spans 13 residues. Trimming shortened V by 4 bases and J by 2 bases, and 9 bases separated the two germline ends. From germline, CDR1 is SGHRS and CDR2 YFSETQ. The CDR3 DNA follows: TGCGCCAGCAGCCGTGACACTAACACTGAAGCTTTCTTT. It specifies CASSRDTNTEAFF.

For the CDR3, the DNA is TGTGCCAGCAGCAACGTTTCGGGGGGTTTCTATGGCTACACCTTC. Amino acids: CASSNVSGGFYGYTF. The rearrangement joins TRBV7-9 to TRBJ1-2; D possibly corresponds to TRBD1 (5 bases). The CDR3 is made up of 15 amino acids. Trimming stripped 5 bases from V and 4 bases from J, with 17 bases between. Per germline, CDR1 SEHNR and CDR2 FQNEAQ (reference sequence).

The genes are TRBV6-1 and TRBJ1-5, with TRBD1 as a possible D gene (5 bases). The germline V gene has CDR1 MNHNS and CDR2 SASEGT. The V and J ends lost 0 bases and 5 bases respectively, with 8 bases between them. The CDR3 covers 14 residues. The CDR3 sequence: CASSEARGYQPQHF. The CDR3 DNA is TGTGCCAGCAGTGAAGCGCGGGGGTATCAGCCCCAGCATTTT.

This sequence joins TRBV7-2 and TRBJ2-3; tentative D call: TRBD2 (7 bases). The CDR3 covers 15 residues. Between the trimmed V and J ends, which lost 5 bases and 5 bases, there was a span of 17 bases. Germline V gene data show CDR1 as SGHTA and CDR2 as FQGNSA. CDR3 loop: CASSPIGGPGDTQYF. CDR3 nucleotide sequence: TGTGCCAGCAGCCCAATCGGGGGGCCTGGAGATACGCAGTATTTT.

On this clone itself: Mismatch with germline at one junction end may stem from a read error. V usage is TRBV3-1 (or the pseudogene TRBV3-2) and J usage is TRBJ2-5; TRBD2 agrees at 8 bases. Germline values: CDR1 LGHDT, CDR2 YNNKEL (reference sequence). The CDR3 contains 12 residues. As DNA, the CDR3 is TGTGCCAGCAGCCAAGGGGGCGGGGGGCGTAACTTC. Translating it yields CASSQGGGGRNF.